This TCR beta chain appears in the sequencing data of a study of cytomegalovirus exposure and HLA in healthy donors. A word on this clone: Its specificity is unknown.

Findings and limits, study-wide: Some public TCRs appeared in many individuals, while most sequences were rare.

The CDR3 contains 15 residues. Germline V gene sequence: CDR1 SNHLY, CDR2 FYNNEI. The ends lost 4 bases at V and 7 bases at J; junction bases unmatched: 12. PCR was performed using 60 Vbeta and 13 Jbeta primers. Sequencing was performed with immunoSEQ multiplex PCR; in TCRdb, only in-frame clones are kept and a portion is missing. Among tens of thousands of clones listed, approximately 80% were seen once. This clonotype originated in a man aged 25-40 years in good health and CMV-seronegative. Sequenced material: PBMCs. The gene calls are TRBV2 and TRBJ1-1, with 7 bases identical to TRBD1. The CDR3 DNA is TGTGCCAGCAGTGTCTTGGGGCGAGGGGGCAATGAAGCTTTCTTT. Translated, it gives CASSVLGRGGNEAFF.